This T cell receptor (beta chain) was sequenced during a study of cytomegalovirus exposure and HLA in healthy donors. Primers for the PCR totalled 60 Vbeta and 13 Jbeta. The data were produced by immunoSEQ multiplex PCR, yet TCRdb's version contains in-frame clones alone and is incomplete. Found here are around 130,000 clones, about 80% of them singletons; the top ten hold roughly 1.5%. Study outcomes and limitations: In a later analysis, HLA-associated beta chains showed higher expansion and lower generation probabilities than comparable chains. A later analysis linked a missense variant in DCLRE1C to the trimming of TCR beta V and J genes.

The CDR3 runs to 13 residues. Germline values: CDR1 GTSNPN, CDR2 SVGIG (reference sequence). After removal of 5 bases from V and 7 bases from J, the junction contained 6 bases not matched to a gene. Concerning this clone itself: What it recognizes is unknown.

Sequenced sample: PBMCs. The sequence was obtained from a woman between 18 and 29 years old in good health and CMV-seronegative. This chain joins TRBV30 and TRBJ1-1, with 11 bases aligning to TRBD1. CDR3 amino acids: CAWGRGQGVEAFF. In nucleotides, the CDR3 is TGTGCCTGGGGAAGGGGACAGGGGGTTGAAGCTTTCTTT.